The 25 T cell receptor beta chains in this list originate from one sample, sequenced in a study of blood T cell repertoires in COVID-19. The table came from immunoSEQ multiplex PCR; TCRdb's copy has only in-frame clones and leaves some out. The sample has about 62,000 clones; roughly two thirds are singletons. Sequences were obtained from PBMCs or T cells enriched from blood (not recorded which). Receptor source: a woman aged 60 to 75 who had been exposed to COVID-19.

This clone was counted a few times. The gene calls are TRBV7-2 and TRBJ2-3; TRBD2 aligns across 8 bases. Looked up from germline, CDR1 is SGHTA and CDR2 is FQGNSA. The CDR3 is 15 amino acids. V trimming: 1 base; J trimming: 4 bases; junction bases outside the gene matches: 4. The CDR3 is CASSLDGRGADTQYF. The CDR3 DNA is TGTGCCAGCAGCTTAGACGGGCGGGGGGCAGATACGCAGTATTTT.

The V and J genes are TRBV10-1 and TRBJ2-1; 10 nucleotides align to TRBD2. Trimming at V came to 3 bases and at J to 6 bases, leaving 14 bases not matched to a gene. Germline CDR1 and CDR2: WNHNN and SYGVQD (reference sequence). The CDR3 is 18 residues long. The CDR3 DNA sequence: TGCGCCAGCAGTGAATCACTAGCGGGAACCCCCAGGGGCAATGAGCAGTTCTTC. Its translation: CASSESLAGTPRGNEQFF.

This clone came up a few times. The CDR3 is CASGLSNEQFF. Here the CDR3 DNA reads TGTGCTAGTGGTTTGTCGAATGAGCAGTTCTTC. V usage is TRBV12-5 and J usage is TRBJ2-1, with unresolved D. The length of the CDR3 is 11 residues. Trimming stripped 2 bases from V and 7 bases from J, with 3 bases between. Germline V gene data show CDR1 as LGHNT and CDR2 as FRNRAP.

The V and J genes are TRBV30 and TRBJ1-3, with 11 bases identical to TRBD1. J gave up 2 bases and V 2 bases, and 2 bases lay outside the gene matches. CDR3 length: 15 residues. The germline CDR1 and CDR2 sequences are GTSNPN and SVGIG (reference sequence). CDR3 bases: TGTGCCTGGAGTACGGACAGGGGGCCTGGAAACACCATATATTTT. It specifies CAWSTDRGPGNTIYF.

This clone was observed many times. This rearrangement joins TRBV24-1 to TRBJ2-2; 8 bases line up with TRBD1. Germline loops: CDR1 KGHDR, CDR2 SFDVKD. The junction had 7 bases not matched to a gene; V was cut back by 4 bases and J by 7 bases. CDR3 size: 15 residues. CDR3 DNA: TGTGCCACCAGTGAGCCTACAGGGGGACACGGGGAGCTGTTTTTT. Translating gives CATSEPTGGHGELFF.

The chain joins TRBV5-1 to TRBJ2-3, with a tentative D call TRBD2 (6 bases). The V gene's germline CDR1 is SGHRS and CDR2 YFSETQ. The CDR3 extends over 15 amino acids. Trimming cost V 3 bases and J 0 bases, with 11 bases left between them. DNA of the CDR3: TGCGCCAGCAGCTGGAGCGGGTCTAGCACAGATACGCAGTATTTT. Its translation is CASSWSGSSTDTQYF.

This clone was seen a handful of times. V gene TRBV11-2 combines with J gene TRBJ1-5; the D gene is possibly TRBD1 (6 bases). Between the trimmed V and J ends, which lost 3 bases and 3 bases, there was a span of 9 bases. The CDR3 length is 14 residues. Germline V gene sequence: CDR1 SGHAT, CDR2 FQNNGV. CDR3 in DNA: TGTGCCAGCAGCTTGGACAGTCACAATCAGCCCCAGCATTTT. Encoded protein: CASSLDSHNQPQHF.

This clone was detected a few times. This sequence joins TRBV18 and TRBJ1-2; 8 bases match TRBD1. The CDR3 is 15 amino acids. Germline loops: CDR1 KGHSH, CDR2 LQKENI. V lost 4 bases, J lost 8 bases, and 12 bases stayed unmatched. The CDR3 spells CASSQVPRTGNGYTF. Written as DNA, the CDR3 is TGTGCCAGCTCACAGGTCCCCAGGACAGGGAACGGCTACACCTTC.

V usage is TRBV7-8 and J usage is TRBJ2-1, with TRBD2 matching 11 bases. Germline CDR1 SGHVS, CDR2 FQNEAQ. The CDR3 covers 19 residues. Losses at the gene ends were 3 bases for V and 2 bases for J; bases not matched to a gene: 12. CDR3 nucleotides: TGTGCCAGCAGCTTCACACTAGCGGGAGAGGTGAGGACCTACAATGAGCAGTTCTTC. Amino acids: CASSFTLAGEVRTYNEQFF.

This clone was seen a single time. CDR3: CASDDSSGFHEQYF. DNA of the CDR3: TGTGCCAGCGACGACTCCTCTGGGTTCCACGAGCAGTACTTC. The J gene is TRBJ2-7, the V gene TRBV28; D is unclear. Trimming left V 8 bases short and J 5 bases short, with 19 bases between. CDR1 and CDR2 from the germline V gene are MDHEN and SYDVKM. CDR3 length equals 14 residues.

V usage is TRBV28 and J usage is TRBJ2-1; D unresolved. Germline-derived CDR1 and CDR2 are MDHEN and SYDVKM. CDR3 length: 13 amino acids. Trimming took off 5 bases at V and 3 bases at J, with 8 bases between the two ends. The DNA for the CDR3 is TGTGCCAGCAGTCCCCCCTACTACAATGAGCAGTTCTTC. It is translated as CASSPPYYNEQFF.

This clone has more than one count but fewer than ten. The genes are TRBV7-2 and TRBJ1-6; 8 bases are shared with TRBD1. With V trimmed by 2 bases and J by 9 bases, 9 bases remained unmatched. This CDR3 region has 16 residues. Germline V lookup: CDR1 SGHTA, CDR2 FQGNSA. The CDR3 DNA reads as TGTGCCAGCAGCTTATTCAGAGGACAGGGCGGTTCACCCCTCCACTTT. Protein sequence: CASSLFRGQGGSPLHF.

This sequence joins TRBV28 and TRBJ1-2; D is ambiguous. The length of the CDR3 is 14 residues. The germline V gene has CDR1 MDHEN and CDR2 SYDVKM. Trimming shortened V by 7 bases and J by 4 bases, and 16 bases separated the two germline ends. The chain's CDR3 is CASIPNAVLYGYTF. The CDR3 DNA is TGTGCCAGCATCCCCAATGCGGTCCTCTATGGCTACACCTTC.

V gene TRBV9 combines with J gene TRBJ1-1; a possible D gene is TRBD1 (6 bases). This CDR3 spans 18 amino acids. Germline V lookup: CDR1 SGDLS, CDR2 YYNGEE. Between the trimmed V and J ends, which lost 2 bases and 0 bases, there was a span of 20 bases. The chain's CDR3 is CASSVRDTPLPMNTEAFF. The CDR3 DNA reads TGTGCCAGCAGCGTCAGGGACACCCCCCTCCCCATGAACACTGAAGCTTTCTTT.

The chain has TRBV4-1 and TRBJ2-1; 10 positions agree with TRBD1. This CDR3 contains 16 residues. Trimming cost V 1 base and J 10 bases; bases outside gene matches: 10. Germline V lookup: CDR1 MGHRA, CDR2 YSYEKL. This CDR3 is CASSQGEGTGAGEQFF. The CDR3 nucleotides read TGCGCCAGCAGCCAAGGCGAAGGGACAGGGGCCGGAGAGCAGTTCTTC.

J is TRBJ2-2 and V is TRBV18, with 7 bases fitting TRBD1. Trimming took 2 bases from V and 0 from J; bases not matched to a gene: 0. The CDR3 has 15 amino acids. Germline-derived CDR1 and CDR2 are KGHSH and LQKENI. The CDR3 sequence is CASSPGTANTGELFF. CDR3 in DNA: TGTGCCAGCTCACCAGGGACAGCGAACACCGGGGAGCTGTTTTTT.

V gene TRBV30 combines with J gene TRBJ1-3; 8 bases line up with TRBD1. The germline gives CDR1 GTSNPN, CDR2 SVGIG (reference sequence). Trimming at V came to 0 bases and at J to 2 bases, leaving 3 bases not matched to a gene. The CDR3 runs 15 residues. CDR3 sequence: CAWSVVTGAGNTIYF. CDR3 DNA sequence: TGTGCCTGGAGTGTGGTGACAGGGGCTGGAAACACCATATATTTT.

This chain joins TRBV29-1 and TRBJ2-7; no reliable D call. The CDR3 is 11 residues long. From germline, CDR1 is SQVTM and CDR2 ANQGSEA. CDR3 loop: CTSLTPRGPYF. As DNA, the CDR3 is TGCACCTCTCTAACCCCAAGAGGCCCGTACTTC.

V usage is TRBV20-1 and J usage is TRBJ2-5; unclear D gene. The germline V gene has CDR1 DFQATT and CDR2 SNEGSKA (reference sequence). The CDR3 has 10 residues. Trimming took off 6 bases at V and 3 bases at J, with 5 bases between the two ends. This chain's CDR3 is CSAPEETQYF. In nucleotides, the CDR3 is TGCAGTGCCCCCGAAGAGACCCAGTACTTC.

The chain employs TRBV12-3 or TRBV12-4 and TRBJ2-2, with TRBD2 as a possible D gene (6 bases). The CDR3 loop spans 12 amino acids. The V gene lost 4 bases and the J gene lost 7 bases, with 7 bases spanning the gap. The CDR3 DNA reads TGTGCCAGCAGTTGGCGGGACGGGGAGCTGTTTTTT. This gives the protein CASSWRDGELFF.

The gene calls are TRBV5-1 and TRBJ1-5; D may be TRBD1 (5 bases). V was shortened by 3 bases and J by 3 bases, with 13 bases between the two germline ends. The CDR3 length is 15 residues. Germline-derived CDR1 and CDR2 are SGHRS and YFSETQ. The CDR3 DNA sequence: TGCGCCAGCAGCTCGGAGGGGAAGGCCAATCAGCCCCAGCATTTT. Its protein product is CASSSEGKANQPQHF.

The rearrangement links TRBV10-2 to TRBJ1-1; TRBD1 matches at 7 bases. CDR3 size: 13 residues. Germline V gene sequence: CDR1 WSHSY, CDR2 SAAADI. J lost 1 base, V lost 7 bases, and 3 bases had no gene match. The CDR3 sequence: CASIDRANTEAFF. Written as DNA, the CDR3 is TGCGCCAGCATTGACAGGGCGAACACTGAAGCTTTCTTT.

This clone was counted between two and nine times. V and J are TRBV5-4 and TRBJ2-7, with 8 bases lining up with TRBD2. Germline V gene sequence: CDR1 SGHNT, CDR2 YYREEE (reference sequence). CDR3 length: 16 residues. The trim removed 4 bases at V and 1 base at J, leaving 10 bases unmatched. CDR3 coding DNA: TGTGCCAGCAGCCCCCGGGGGGGCCTGTTTTCCTACGAGCAGTACTTC. Translated: CASSPRGGLFSYEQYF. The variable domain in full, with the rest retrieved from reference TRBV5-4 and TRBJ2-7, is ETGVTQSPTHLIKTRGQQVTLRCSSQSGHNTVSWYQQALGQGPQFIFQYYREEENGRGNFPPRFSGLQFPNYSSELNVNALELDDSALYLCASSPRGGLFSYEQYFGPGTRLTVT.

The chain combines TRBV7-2 with TRBJ2-7, with TRBD2 identical over 10 bases. Trimming took 0 bases from V and 5 from J; bases not matched to a gene: 4. This CDR3 region has 15 residues. Germline V gene sequence: CDR1 SGHTA, CDR2 FQGNSA. CDR3 DNA sequence: TGTGCCAGCAGCTTAGCTAGCGGGGGGACACACGAGCAGTACTTC. It is translated as CASSLASGGTHEQYF.

The chain uses TRBV7-9 and TRBJ1-1; D remains ambiguous. The germline V gene has CDR1 SEHNR and CDR2 FQNEAQ (reference sequence). The CDR3 runs 13 residues. V was pared by 1 base and J by 5 bases, with 8 bases between. CDR3 nucleotides: TGTGCCAGCAGCTTAGACGGGTGGACTGAAGCTTTCTTT. As protein: CASSLDGWTEAFF.